This T cell receptor beta chain was documented in a study of blood T cell repertoires in COVID-19. V lost 1 base and J 2 bases, leaving 18 bases between the germline ends. The CDR3 runs to 18 residues. CDR1 and CDR2 (germline): SNHLY, FYNNEI. TCRdb's table, derived via immunoSEQ multiplex PCR, lists solely in-frame clones and lacks some. The sample holds tens of thousands of clones; around 88% are singletons and the top ten take about a sixth. The source of this sequence is a man in his 70s with acute or convalescent COVID-19. The chain joins TRBV2 to TRBJ1-5; D gene uncertain. The sequencing sample was made of peripheral blood. The chain's CDR3 is CASSEGPGVRSGNQPQHF. CDR3 sequence (DNA): TGTGCCAGCAGTGAAGGTCCGGGTGTTAGGTCAGGCAATCAGCCCCAGCATTTT.